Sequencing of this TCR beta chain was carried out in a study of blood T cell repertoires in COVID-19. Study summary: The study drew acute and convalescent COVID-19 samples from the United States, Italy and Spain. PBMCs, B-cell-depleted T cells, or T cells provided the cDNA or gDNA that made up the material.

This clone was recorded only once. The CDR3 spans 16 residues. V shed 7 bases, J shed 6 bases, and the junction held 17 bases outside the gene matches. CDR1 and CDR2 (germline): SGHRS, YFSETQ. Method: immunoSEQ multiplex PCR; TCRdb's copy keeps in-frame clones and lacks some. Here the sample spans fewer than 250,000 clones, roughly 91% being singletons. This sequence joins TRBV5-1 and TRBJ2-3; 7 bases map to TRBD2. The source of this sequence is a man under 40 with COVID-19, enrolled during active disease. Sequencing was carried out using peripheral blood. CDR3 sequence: CASGDGLVRGVDTQYF. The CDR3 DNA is TGCGCCAGCGGGGACGGACTAGTCCGGGGCGTGGATACGCAGTATTTT.